These 8 T cell receptor beta chains were sequenced from one sample in a study of OX40 agonist ivuxolimab in advanced cancers. Sequencing used immunoSEQ multiplex PCR; TCRdb keeps in-frame clones, though not all of them. The sample gives about 30,000 clones, roughly 80% of which show up once; about 19% is in the top ten. The sample consisted of CD4+ or CD8+ T cells sorted from blood, taken in a trial of the OX40 agonist ivuxolimab. These receptors were collected from an adult with an advanced solid tumor such as melanoma, head and neck, liver or kidney cancer.

The rearrangement uses TRBV28 and TRBJ1-6, with D possibly being TRBD1 (6 bases). Per germline, CDR1 MDHEN and CDR2 SYDVKM. V was trimmed by 6 bases and J by 7 bases, leaving 13 bases between them. The CDR3 is made up of 14 amino acids. The CDR3 region is CASRPDSRNSPLHF. For the CDR3, the DNA is TGTGCCAGCAGGCCGGACAGTAGGAATTCACCCCTCCACTTT.

This clone showed up just a few times. The chain recombines TRBV27 with TRBJ2-1; D is unresolved. This CDR3 has 14 residues. Germline CDR1 MNHEY, CDR2 SMNVEV (reference sequence). The V end lost 4 bases, the J end lost 0 bases, and 7 bases lay between the germline ends. The CDR3 nucleotides are TGTGCCAGCAGTTCCGGATCCTCCTACAATGAGCAGTTCTTC. It translates to CASSSGSSYNEQFF.

This clone has only a few counts. The genes are TRBV5-6 and TRBJ1-4; D unresolved. Germline V gene sequence: CDR1 SGHDT, CDR2 YYEEEE. This CDR3 comprises 16 residues. V was clipped by 4 bases and J by 4 bases, with 17 bases between them. The DNA for the CDR3 is TGTGCCAGCAGCATCTCTTGGACGGATGTTAATGAAAAACTGTTTTTT. Protein: CASSISWTDVNEKLFF.

The rearrangement uses TRBV11-2 and TRBJ1-1, with a tentative D call TRBD1 (6 bases). CDR1 is SGHAT, CDR2 FQNNGV, per germline. The CDR3 consists of 15 residues. Trimming cost V 0 bases and J 4 bases, with 12 bases left between them. DNA for the CDR3: TGTGCCAGCAGCTTAGATCAGGGGTCTGGCACTGAAGCTTTCTTT. Protein: CASSLDQGSGTEAFF.

The rearrangement uses TRBV9 and TRBJ1-4, with a possible D match to TRBD1 (5 bases). Germline V lookup: CDR1 SGDLS, CDR2 YYNGEE. The ends were cut back, 4 bases at V and 8 bases at J, with 12 bases in the middle. The CDR3 has 13 residues. This chain's CDR3 is CASSPTQGEKLFF. CDR3 sequence (DNA): TGTGCCAGCAGCCCCACCCAGGGAGAAAAACTGTTTTTT.

J is TRBJ2-1 and V is TRBV10-3; tentative D call: TRBD2 (5 bases). The CDR3 runs to 13 residues. The V and J ends lost 3 bases and 6 bases respectively, with 9 bases between them. Germline V gene data show CDR1 as ENHRY and CDR2 as SYGVKD. In nucleotides, the CDR3 is TGTGCCATCAGTGAACCCGAGGGCAATGAGCAGTTCTTC. It encodes CAISEPEGNEQFF.

The rearrangement uses TRBV27 and TRBJ2-3, with unresolved D. Trimming stripped 5 bases from V and 0 bases from J, with 3 bases between. Germline-derived CDR1 and CDR2 are MNHEY and SMNVEV (reference sequence). The CDR3 covers 12 residues. CDR3 residues: CASSQSTDTQYF. Written as DNA, the CDR3 is TGTGCCAGCAGTCAAAGCACAGATACGCAGTATTTT.

The V and J genes are TRBV14 and TRBJ1-1; 7 bases line up with TRBD1. The trim removed 3 bases at V and 7 bases at J, leaving 5 bases unmatched. CDR1 and CDR2 (germline): SGHDN, FVKESK. CDR3 size: 13 residues. The CDR3 spells CASSHVGGSEAFF. In DNA, the CDR3 is TGTGCCAGCAGCCATGTAGGGGGCAGTGAAGCTTTCTTT.